This TCR beta chain is drawn from a study of T cell responses to AZD1222 COVID-19 vaccine (dated by TCRdb to 2020 to 2022). In the study overall: TCR sequencing covered more than 230 trial participants: 200 to 220 given two doses of AZD1222 and 26 given two doses of MenACWY control vaccine. Enrollment into the trials was organized by age into subgroups of 18-55, 56-69 and 70-plus years, and those subgroups contained approximately 160, 26 and 62 TCR-sequenced participants, respectively. Study-wide conclusions, independent of this receptor: The whole spike protein was spanned by vaccine-associated CD4 TCRs, and dominant responses were seen in regions 160-218 and 743-854. The 56-69-year group was small, and its depth increase did not reach significance, likely because of low power. Because no day 14 peak-response samples were available, the repertoires could be characterized only after the peak T cell response. After two AZD1222 doses, spike-specific TCR breadth and depth were significantly higher than at day 0 and than in MenACWY recipients. Epitopes outside the regions mutated in the B.1.351 and B.1.1.7 variants were reportedly recognized by nearly half of the unique spike-specific TCRs. Most participants were white British and females outnumbered males, and the authors suggested that clonal diversity may have been underestimated. Conclusions about previously exposed vaccinees are limited, since just 5 or 6 AZD1222 recipients were seropositive for SARS-CoV-2 at baseline.

There are 11 amino acids in the CDR3, from cysteine to phenylalanine inclusive. The only DNA kept is the CDR3, 33 bases in frame from the first base. Reading the germline V gene gives CDR1 KGHDR and CDR2 SFDVKD. V is reduced by 4 bases and J by 7 bases, leaving a spacing of 4 bases between them. In light of the paper, this sample's time point label describes: baseline before first vaccination. The treatment or condition tag for this specimen amounts to: meningococcal conjugate vaccine given as trial control. Samples from vaccinated people were obtained from the UK trials COV001 and COV002, which included a single-blind randomized controlled phase 2/3 trial of AZD1222 (ChAdOx1 nCoV-19) in healthy adults. For TCRbeta chain sequencing, PBMC samples were collected from trial participants at day 0 and at day 28 after the second dose. The CDR3 regions of human TCRbeta chains were analyzed by immunosequencing. The original pipeline was this. Repertoire TCRs were checked for matches against a reference library of SARS-CoV-2-specific TCRs that had been generated using the MIRA antigen-specificity platform. Breadth was defined as the fraction of unique TCRs that were SARS-CoV-2-associated. Depth was defined as the fraction of total T cells that were SARS-CoV-2-associated. Using the MIRA data, every spike-specific TCR was mapped to the spike region that the TCR reacted to and assigned to either a CD4 or a CD8 class. Log10-transformed breadth and depth values were compared by one-way ANOVA with Sidak's multiple comparisons tests. TCRdb mirrors the immuneACCESS table, restricted to in-frame sequences. Some clones are absent from its copies; in checked studies, under half trace to an unresolved V gene, and the reason for the others is unknown. V and J calls and clone size are given by that table; D and trimming were obtained from the DNA. The sample includes 210,000 or so clones, with around 93% observed a single time. The ten biggest clones cover around 1% of the sample.

With regard to this clone: Its specific antigen is unknown. It has no much larger one-base neighbor in the sample; base qualities were not kept.

The sequence joins TRBV24-1 to TRBJ2-1, with the D gene not confidently named. The sample was peripheral blood, taken on day 0 of MenACWY control vaccination. This TCR derives from an adult in good health. For the CDR3, the sequence is CATSERNEQFF. The nucleotide sequence reads as follows: TGTGCCACCAGTGAGAGAAATGAGCAGTTCTTC.